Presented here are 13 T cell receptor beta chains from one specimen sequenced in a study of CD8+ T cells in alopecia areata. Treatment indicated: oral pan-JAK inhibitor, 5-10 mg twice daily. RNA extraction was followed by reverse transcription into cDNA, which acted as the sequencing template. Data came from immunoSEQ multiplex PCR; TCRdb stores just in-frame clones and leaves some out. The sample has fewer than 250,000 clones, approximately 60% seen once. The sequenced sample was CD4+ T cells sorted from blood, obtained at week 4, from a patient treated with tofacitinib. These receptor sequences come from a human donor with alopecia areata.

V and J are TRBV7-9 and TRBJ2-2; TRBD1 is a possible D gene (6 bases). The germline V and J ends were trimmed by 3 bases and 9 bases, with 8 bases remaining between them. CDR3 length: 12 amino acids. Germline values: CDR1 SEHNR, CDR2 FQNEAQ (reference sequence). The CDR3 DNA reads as TGTGCCAGCAGCTTCCAGGGGAGGGAGCTGTTTTTT. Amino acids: CASSFQGRELFF.

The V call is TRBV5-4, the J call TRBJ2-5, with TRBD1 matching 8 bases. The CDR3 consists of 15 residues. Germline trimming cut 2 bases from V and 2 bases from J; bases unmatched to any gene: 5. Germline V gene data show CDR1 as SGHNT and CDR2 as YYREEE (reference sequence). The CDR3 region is CASSLRQGTQETQYF. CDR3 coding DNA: TGTGCCAGCAGCTTACGACAGGGGACACAAGAGACCCAGTACTTC.

The CDR3 reads CASRLDRGLAGGYTF. CDR3 in DNA: TGTGCCAGCAGATTGGACAGGGGGCTCGCAGGAGGCTACACCTTC. V is TRBV6-1 and J is TRBJ1-2; 11 bases fit TRBD1. The junction had 11 bases not matched to a gene; V was cut back by 6 bases and J by 8 bases. The CDR3 sequence is 15 residues long. From germline, CDR1 is MNHNS and CDR2 SASEGT.

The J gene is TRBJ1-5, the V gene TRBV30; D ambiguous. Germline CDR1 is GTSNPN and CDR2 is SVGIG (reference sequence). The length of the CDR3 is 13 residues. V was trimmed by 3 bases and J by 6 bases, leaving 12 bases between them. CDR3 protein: CAWSREVGQPQHF. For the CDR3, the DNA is TGTGCCTGGAGCCGAGAGGTGGGTCAGCCCCAGCATTTT. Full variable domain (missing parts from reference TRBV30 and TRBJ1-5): SQTIHQWPATLVQPVGSPLSLECTVEGTSNPNLYWYRQAAGRGLQLLFYSVGIGQISSEVPQNLSASRPQDRQFILSSKKLLLSDSGFYLCAWSREVGQPQHFGDGTRLSIL.

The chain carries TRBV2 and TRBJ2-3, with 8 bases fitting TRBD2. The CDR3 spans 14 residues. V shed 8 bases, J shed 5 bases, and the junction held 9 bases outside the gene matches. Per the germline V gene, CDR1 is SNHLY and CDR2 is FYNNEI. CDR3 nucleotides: TGTGCCAGCGACAGCGGGAGTCGCATAGATACGCAGTATTTT. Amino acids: CASDSGSRIDTQYF.

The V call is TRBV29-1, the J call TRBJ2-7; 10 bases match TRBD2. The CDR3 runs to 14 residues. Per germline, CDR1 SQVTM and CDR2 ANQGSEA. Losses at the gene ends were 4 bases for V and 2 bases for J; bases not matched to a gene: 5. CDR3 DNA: TGCAGCGTTGCTGGCACTAGCGGGACCTACGAGCAGTACTTC. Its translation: CSVAGTSGTYEQYF.

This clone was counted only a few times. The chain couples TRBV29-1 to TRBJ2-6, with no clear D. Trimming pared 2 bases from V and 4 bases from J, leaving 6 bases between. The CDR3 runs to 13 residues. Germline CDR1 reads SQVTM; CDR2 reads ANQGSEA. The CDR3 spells CSVELSGANVLTF. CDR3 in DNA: TGCAGCGTTGAATTGTCCGGGGCCAACGTCCTGACTTTC.

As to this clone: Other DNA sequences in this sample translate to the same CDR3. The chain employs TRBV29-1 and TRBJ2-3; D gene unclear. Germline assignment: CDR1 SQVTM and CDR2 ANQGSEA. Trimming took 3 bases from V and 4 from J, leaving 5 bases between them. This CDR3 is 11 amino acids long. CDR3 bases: TGCAGCGTTGATAGGGCAGATACGCAGTATTTT. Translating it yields CSVDRADTQYF.

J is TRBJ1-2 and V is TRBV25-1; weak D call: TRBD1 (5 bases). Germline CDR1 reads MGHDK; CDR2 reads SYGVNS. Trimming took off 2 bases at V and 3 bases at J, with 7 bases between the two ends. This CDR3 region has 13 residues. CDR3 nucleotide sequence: TGTGCCAGCAGTGAAACAGGAGACTATGGCTACACCTTC. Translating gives CASSETGDYGYTF.

In DNA, the CDR3 is TGTGCCTGGGGGGCCCTCGGACAGGGCTATGGCTACACCTTC. It codes for CAWGALGQGYGYTF. This chain connects TRBV30 to TRBJ1-2, with 8 bases identical to TRBD1. Trimming cost V 5 bases and J 4 bases; bases outside gene matches: 9. Germline V lookup: CDR1 GTSNPN, CDR2 SVGIG (reference sequence). This CDR3 region has 14 residues.

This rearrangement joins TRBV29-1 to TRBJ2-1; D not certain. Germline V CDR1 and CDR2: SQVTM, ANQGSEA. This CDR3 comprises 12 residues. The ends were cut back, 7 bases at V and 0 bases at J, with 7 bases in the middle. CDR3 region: CSGRSSYNEQFF. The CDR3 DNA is TGCAGCGGGCGGTCCTCCTACAATGAGCAGTTCTTC.

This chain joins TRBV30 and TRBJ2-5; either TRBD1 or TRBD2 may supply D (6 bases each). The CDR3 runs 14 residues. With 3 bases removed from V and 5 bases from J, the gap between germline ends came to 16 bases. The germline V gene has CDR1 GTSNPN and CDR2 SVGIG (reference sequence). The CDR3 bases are TGTGCCTGGAGCCTTGGGGGGCTGGGGGAGACCCAGTACTTC. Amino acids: CAWSLGGLGETQYF.

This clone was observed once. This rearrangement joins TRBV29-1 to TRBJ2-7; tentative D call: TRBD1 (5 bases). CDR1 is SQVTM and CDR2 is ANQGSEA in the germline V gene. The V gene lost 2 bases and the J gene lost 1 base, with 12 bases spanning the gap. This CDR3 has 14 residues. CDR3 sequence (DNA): TGCAGCGTTGAAAAAGGAGACAGTTCCTACGAGCAGTACTTC. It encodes CSVEKGDSSYEQYF.